This TCR beta chain came from a study of blood T cell repertoires in COVID-19. Across the study: Donors in the United States, Italy and Spain gave samples during acute or convalescent COVID-19. PBMCs, B-cell-depleted T cells, or T cells provided the cDNA or gDNA that made up the material.

Original analysis: Estimation of nucleated cell counts was performed using reference gene primer amplification. Only in-frame clones appear in the TCRdb table, and some are missing; sequencing was by immunoSEQ multiplex PCR. D and trimming come from the DNA, and the V and J calls and clone size come from that table. The sample holds approximately 190,000 clones, less than 90% seen once. The germline gives CDR1 SEHNR, CDR2 FQNEAQ (reference sequence). The CDR3 runs 15 residues. The J segment lost 1 base and the V segment lost 3 bases, leaving 2 bases of the junction unmatched. Input material: peripheral blood. This TCR was recovered from a woman in her thirties or forties with acute or convalescent COVID-19. The chain combines TRBV7-9 with TRBJ1-5, with 8 bases fitting TRBD1. The CDR3, as DNA: TGTGCCAGCAGCTTGGGGACAGGAAGCAATCAGCCCCAGCATTTT. It is translated as CASSLGTGSNQPQHF.